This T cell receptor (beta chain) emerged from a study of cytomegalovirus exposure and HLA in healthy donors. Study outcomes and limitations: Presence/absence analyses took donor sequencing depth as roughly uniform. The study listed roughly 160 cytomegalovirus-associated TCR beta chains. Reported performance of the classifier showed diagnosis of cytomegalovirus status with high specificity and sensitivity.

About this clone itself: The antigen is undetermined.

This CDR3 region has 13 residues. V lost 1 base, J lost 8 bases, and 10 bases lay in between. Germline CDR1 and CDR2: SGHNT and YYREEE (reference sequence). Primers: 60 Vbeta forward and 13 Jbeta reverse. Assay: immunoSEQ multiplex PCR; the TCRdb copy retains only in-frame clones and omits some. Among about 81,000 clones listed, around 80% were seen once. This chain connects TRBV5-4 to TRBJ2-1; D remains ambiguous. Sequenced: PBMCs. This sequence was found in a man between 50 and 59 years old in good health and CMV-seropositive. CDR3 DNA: TGTGCCAGCAGCTTGCGAAGCGCCGATGAGCAGTTCTTC. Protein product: CASSLRSADEQFF. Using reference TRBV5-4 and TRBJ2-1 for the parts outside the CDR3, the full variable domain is ETGVTQSPTHLIKTRGQQVTLRCSSQSGHNTVSWYQQALGQGPQFIFQYYREEENGRGNFPPRFSGLQFPNYSSELNVNALELDDSALYLCASSLRSADEQFFGPGTRLTVL.